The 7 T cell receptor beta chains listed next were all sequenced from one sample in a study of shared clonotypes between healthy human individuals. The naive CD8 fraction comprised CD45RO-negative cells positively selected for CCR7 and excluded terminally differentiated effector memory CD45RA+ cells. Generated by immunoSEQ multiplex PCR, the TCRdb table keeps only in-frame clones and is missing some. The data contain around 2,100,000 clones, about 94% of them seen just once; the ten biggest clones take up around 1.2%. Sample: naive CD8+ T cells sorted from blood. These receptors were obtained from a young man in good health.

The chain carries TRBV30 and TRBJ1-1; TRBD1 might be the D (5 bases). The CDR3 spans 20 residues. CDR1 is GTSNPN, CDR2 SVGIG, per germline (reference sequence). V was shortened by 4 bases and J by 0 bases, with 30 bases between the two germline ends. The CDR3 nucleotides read TGTGCCTGGACAGAAGACATTGCCGGGACGGTCTATATCATGAACACTGAAGCTTTCTTT. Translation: CAWTEDIAGTVYIMNTEAFF.

CDR3 protein: CASNRGQGSYEQYF. The CDR3 coding sequence is TGTGCCAGCAATCGAGGACAGGGGTCCTACGAGCAGTACTTC. The rearrangement uses TRBV2 and TRBJ2-7; 9 nucleotides match TRBD1. The length of the CDR3 is 14 residues. After removal of 7 bases from V and 1 base from J, the junction contained 5 bases not matched to a gene. The germline CDR1 and CDR2 sequences are SNHLY and FYNNEI.

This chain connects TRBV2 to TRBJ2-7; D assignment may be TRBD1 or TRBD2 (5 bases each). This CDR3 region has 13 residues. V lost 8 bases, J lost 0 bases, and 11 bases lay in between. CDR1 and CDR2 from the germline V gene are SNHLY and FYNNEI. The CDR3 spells CASAGDPSYEQYF. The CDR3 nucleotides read TGTGCCAGCGCTGGGGACCCCTCCTACGAGCAGTACTTC.

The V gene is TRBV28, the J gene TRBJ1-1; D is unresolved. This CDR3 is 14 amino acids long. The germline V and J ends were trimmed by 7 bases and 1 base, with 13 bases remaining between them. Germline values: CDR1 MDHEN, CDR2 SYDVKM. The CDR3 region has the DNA TGTGCCAGCAATGGCGGGGAAACGAACACTGAAGCTTTCTTT. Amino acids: CASNGGETNTEAFF. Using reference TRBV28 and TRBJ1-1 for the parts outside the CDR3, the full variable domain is DVKVTQSSRYLVKRTGEKVFLECVQDMDHENMFWYRQDPGLGLRLIYFSYDVKMKEKGDIPEGYSVSREKKERFSLILESASTNQTSMYLCASNGGETNTEAFFGQGTRLTVV.

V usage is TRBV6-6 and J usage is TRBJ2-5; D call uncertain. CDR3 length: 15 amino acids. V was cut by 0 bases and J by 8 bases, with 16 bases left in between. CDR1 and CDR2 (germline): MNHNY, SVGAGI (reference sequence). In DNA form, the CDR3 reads TGTGCCAGCAGTTACTCGTCAGGCCTTCTAGTTACCCAGTACTTC. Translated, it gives CASSYSSGLLVTQYF.

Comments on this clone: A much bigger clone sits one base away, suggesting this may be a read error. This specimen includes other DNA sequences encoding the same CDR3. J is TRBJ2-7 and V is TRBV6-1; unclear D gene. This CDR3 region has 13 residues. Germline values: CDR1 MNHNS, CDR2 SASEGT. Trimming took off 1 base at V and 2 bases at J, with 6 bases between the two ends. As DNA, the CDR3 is TGTGCCAGCAGTGAAGGAGTGGCCTACGAGCAGTACTTC. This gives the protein CASSEGVAYEQYF.

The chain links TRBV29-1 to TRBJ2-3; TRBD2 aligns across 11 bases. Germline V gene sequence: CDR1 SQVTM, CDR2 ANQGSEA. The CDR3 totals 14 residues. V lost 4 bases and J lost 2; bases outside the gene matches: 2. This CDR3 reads CSVGTSGYTDTQYF. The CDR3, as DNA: TGCAGCGTTGGGACTAGCGGGTACACAGATACGCAGTATTTT.